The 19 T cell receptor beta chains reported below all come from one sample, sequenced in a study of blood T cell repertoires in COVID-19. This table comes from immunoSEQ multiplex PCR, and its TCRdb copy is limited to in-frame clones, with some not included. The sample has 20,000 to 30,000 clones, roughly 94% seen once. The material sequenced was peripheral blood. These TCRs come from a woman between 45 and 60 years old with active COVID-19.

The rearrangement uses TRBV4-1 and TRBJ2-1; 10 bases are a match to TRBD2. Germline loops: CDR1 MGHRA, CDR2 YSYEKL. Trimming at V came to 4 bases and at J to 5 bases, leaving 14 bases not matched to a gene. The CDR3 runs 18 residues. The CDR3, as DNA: TGCGCCAGCAGCCCCCGTTCGGCTAGCGGGAGAATCAACAATGAGCAGTTCTTC. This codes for CASSPRSASGRINNEQFF.

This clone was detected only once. The CDR3 is CASAYGRGGGEAFF. The CDR3 DNA reads as TGTGCCAGCGCGTACGGAAGGGGTGGGGGGGAAGCTTTCTTT. V usage is TRBV5-8 and J usage is TRBJ1-1, with D possibly matching TRBD1 (5 bases). Germline CDR1 reads SGHTS; CDR2 reads YDEGEE. The CDR3 covers 14 residues. The V gene lost 7 bases and the J gene lost 8 bases, with 21 bases spanning the gap.

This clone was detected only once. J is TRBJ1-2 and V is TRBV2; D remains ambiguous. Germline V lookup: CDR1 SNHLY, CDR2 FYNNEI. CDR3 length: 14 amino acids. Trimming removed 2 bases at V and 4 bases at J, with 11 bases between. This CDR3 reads CASSESGESYGYTF. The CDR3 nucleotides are TGTGCCAGCAGTGAATCCGGGGAGAGCTATGGCTACACCTTC.

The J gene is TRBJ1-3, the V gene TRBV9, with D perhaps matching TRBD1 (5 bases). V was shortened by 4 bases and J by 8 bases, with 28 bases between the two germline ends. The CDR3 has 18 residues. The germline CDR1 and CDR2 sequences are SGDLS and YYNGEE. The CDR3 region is CASSTALGQGLGVHTIYF. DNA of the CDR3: TGTGCCAGCAGCACTGCCTTGGGGCAGGGCTTAGGGGTACACACCATATATTTT.

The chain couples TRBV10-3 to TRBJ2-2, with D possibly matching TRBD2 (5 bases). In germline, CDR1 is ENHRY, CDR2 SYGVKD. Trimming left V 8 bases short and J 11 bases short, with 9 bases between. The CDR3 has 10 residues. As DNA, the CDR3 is TGTGCCATCGGAGGCCCAGAGCTGTTTTTT. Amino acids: CAIGGPELFF.

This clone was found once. This CDR3 reads CASSLGLAGAYSTDTQYF. CDR3 DNA: TGTGCCAGCAGCTTGGGACTAGCGGGGGCTTATAGCACAGATACGCAGTATTTT. V and J are TRBV7-9 and TRBJ2-3; 14 bases line up with TRBD2. The CDR3 covers 18 residues. Germline trimming cut 3 bases from V and 0 bases from J; bases unmatched to any gene: 5. From germline, CDR1 is SEHNR and CDR2 FQNEAQ (reference sequence).

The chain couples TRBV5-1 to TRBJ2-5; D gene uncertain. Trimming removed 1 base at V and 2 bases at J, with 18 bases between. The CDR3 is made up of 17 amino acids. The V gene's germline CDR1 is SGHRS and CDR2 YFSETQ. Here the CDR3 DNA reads TGCGCCAGCAGCTTGTCTTTGTCAGCGACTCATCAAGAGACCCAGTACTTC. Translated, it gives CASSLSLSATHQETQYF.

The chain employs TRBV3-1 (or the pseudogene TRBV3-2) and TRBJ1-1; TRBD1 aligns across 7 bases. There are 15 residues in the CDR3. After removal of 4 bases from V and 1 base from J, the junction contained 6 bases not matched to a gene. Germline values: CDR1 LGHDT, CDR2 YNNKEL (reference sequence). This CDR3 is CASSPRQGANTEAFF. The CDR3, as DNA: TGTGCCAGCAGCCCAAGACAGGGCGCGAACACTGAAGCTTTCTTT.

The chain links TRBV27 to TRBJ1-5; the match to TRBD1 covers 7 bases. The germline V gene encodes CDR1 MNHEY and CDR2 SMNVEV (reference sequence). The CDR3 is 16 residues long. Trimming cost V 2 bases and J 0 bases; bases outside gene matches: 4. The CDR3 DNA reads TGTGCCAGCAGTTTAGCGTCAGGGGGTAGCAATCAGCCCCAGCATTTT. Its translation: CASSLASGGSNQPQHF.

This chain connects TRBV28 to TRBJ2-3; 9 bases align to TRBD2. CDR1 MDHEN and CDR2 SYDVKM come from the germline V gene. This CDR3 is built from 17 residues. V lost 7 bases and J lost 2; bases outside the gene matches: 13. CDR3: CASISGGAGGTTDTQYF. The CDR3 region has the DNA TGTGCCAGCATCTCAGGTGGGGCGGGGGGGACCACAGATACGCAGTATTTT.

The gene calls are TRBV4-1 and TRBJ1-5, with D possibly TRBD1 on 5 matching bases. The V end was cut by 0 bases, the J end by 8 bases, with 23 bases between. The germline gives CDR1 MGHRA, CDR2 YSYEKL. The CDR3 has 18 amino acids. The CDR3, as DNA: TGCGCCAGCAGCCAAGATCAAGCTTCGGGGGTTCGGGGAAAGCCCCAGCATTTT. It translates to CASSQDQASGVRGKPQHF.

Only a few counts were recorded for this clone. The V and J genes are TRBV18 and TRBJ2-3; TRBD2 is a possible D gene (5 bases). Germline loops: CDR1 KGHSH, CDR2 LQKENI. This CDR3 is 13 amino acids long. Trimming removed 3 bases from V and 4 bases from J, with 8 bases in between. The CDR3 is CASSPRTSDTQYF. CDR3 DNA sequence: TGTGCCAGCTCACCTAGGACTTCAGATACGCAGTATTTT.

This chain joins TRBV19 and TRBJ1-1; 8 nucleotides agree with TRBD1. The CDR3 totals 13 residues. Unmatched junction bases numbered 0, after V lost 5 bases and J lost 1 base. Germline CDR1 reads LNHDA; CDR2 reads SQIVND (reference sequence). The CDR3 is CASSGQGNTEAFF. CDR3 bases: TGTGCCAGTAGTGGACAGGGGAACACTGAAGCTTTCTTT. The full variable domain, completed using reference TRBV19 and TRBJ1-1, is DGGITQSPKYLFRKEGQNVTLSCEQNLNHDAMYWYRQDPGQGLRLIYYSQIVNDFQKGDIAEGYSVSREKKESFPLTVTSAQKNPTAFYLCASSGQGNTEAFFGQGTRLTVV.

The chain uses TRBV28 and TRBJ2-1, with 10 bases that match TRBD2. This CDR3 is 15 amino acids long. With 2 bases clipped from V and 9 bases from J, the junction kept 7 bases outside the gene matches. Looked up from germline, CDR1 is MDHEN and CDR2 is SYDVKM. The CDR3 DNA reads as TGTGCCAGCAGTTTACCTAGCGGGAGCCGGAGTGAGCAGTTCTTC. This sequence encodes CASSLPSGSRSEQFF. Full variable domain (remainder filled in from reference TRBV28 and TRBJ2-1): DVKVTQSSRYLVKRTGEKVFLECVQDMDHENMFWYRQDPGLGLRLIYFSYDVKMKEKGDIPEGYSVSREKKERFSLILESASTNQTSMYLCASSLPSGSRSEQFFGPGTRLTVL.

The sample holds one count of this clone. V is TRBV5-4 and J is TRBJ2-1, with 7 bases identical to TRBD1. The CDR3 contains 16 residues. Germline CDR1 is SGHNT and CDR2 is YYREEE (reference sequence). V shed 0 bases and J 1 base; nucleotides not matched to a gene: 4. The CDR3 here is CASSLGTGKSYNEQFF. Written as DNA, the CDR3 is TGTGCCAGCAGCTTGGGGACAGGAAAATCCTACAATGAGCAGTTCTTC.

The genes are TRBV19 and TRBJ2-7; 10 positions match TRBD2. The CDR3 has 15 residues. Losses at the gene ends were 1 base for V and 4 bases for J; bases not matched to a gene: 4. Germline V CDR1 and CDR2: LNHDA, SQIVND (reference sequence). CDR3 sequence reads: CASSIGTGLAYEQYF. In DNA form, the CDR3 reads TGTGCCAGTAGTATAGGGACGGGACTAGCGTACGAGCAGTACTTC.

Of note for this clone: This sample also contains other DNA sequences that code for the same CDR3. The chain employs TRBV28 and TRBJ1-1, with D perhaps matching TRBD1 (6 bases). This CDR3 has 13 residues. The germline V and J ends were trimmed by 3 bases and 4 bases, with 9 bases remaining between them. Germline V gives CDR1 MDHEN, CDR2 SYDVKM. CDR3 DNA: TGTGCCAGCAGTTTTGGGGGGGCCACTGAAGCTTTCTTT. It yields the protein CASSFGGATEAFF.

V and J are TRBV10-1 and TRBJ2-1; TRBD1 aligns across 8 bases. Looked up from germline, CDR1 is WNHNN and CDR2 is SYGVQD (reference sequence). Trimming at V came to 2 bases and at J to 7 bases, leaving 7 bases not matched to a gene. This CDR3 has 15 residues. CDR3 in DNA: TGCGCCAGCAGTGAGACCGGACAGGGTTTGAATGAGCAGTTCTTC. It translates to CASSETGQGLNEQFF.

The CDR3 bases are TGCGCCAGCAGTGATGACATTTCCTATGGCTACACCTTC. It codes for CASSDDISYGYTF. The rearrangement links TRBV10-2 to TRBJ1-2; D ambiguous. The ends were cut back, 3 bases at V and 4 bases at J, with 9 bases in the middle. The CDR3 spans 13 residues. Germline V lookup: CDR1 WSHSY, CDR2 SAAADI.